This T cell receptor (beta chain) originates from a study of shared clonotypes between healthy human individuals. The study, taken as a whole, reports: Measured sharing among donors was expected to vary with sequencing depth.

Measured with immunoSEQ multiplex PCR; TCRdb has only the in-frame clones, and not every one. The sample holds approximately 2,300,000 clones; about 90% are singletons and the top ten take around 0.35%. Concerning this clone itself: Its antigen remains unknown.

The CDR3 is made up of 16 amino acids. Per germline, CDR1 KGHSH and CDR2 LQKENI. J gave up 0 bases and V 1 base, and 4 bases lay outside the gene matches. The sequenced material came from naive CD4+ T cells from PBMCs. Subset noted: CD45RA+ positively selected. The clonotype originates from a man aged 18 to 30 in good health. Some clones in this sample may be carry-over from other donors' samples. The V gene is TRBV18, the J gene TRBJ2-3; 7 bases align to TRBD1. The CDR3 DNA is TGTGCCAGCTCACCACAGGGGGCTTTGAGCACAGATACGCAGTATTTT. Protein product: CASSPQGALSTDTQYF.